Each of the 14 T cell receptor beta chains below was sequenced from the same sample in a study of shared clonotypes between healthy human individuals. As defined, naive CD8 cells were CD45RO-negative and positively selected for CCR7, with terminally differentiated effector memory CD45RA+ cells excluded. TCRdb's copy holds only in-frame clones and misses some; the assay was immunoSEQ multiplex PCR. The repertoire has about 2.1 million clones, about 92% of them found once; the top ten carry under 2%. Material for sequencing was naive CD8+ T cells from PBMCs. The receptors here all came from a man between 18 and 35 years old in good health. Some clones in this sample may be carry-over from other donors' samples.

The chain carries TRBV28 and TRBJ2-5; D unclear. V was pared by 5 bases and J by 2 bases, with 12 bases between. Germline V gene lookup returns CDR1 MDHEN and CDR2 SYDVKM. This CDR3 is 14 amino acids long. CDR3 sequence (DNA): TGTGCCAGCAGTGCGACTCAGGTACAAGAGACCCAGTACTTC. It yields the protein CASSATQVQETQYF.

Turning to this clone: This CDR3 is also generated by other DNA sequences in the sample. This chain links TRBV4-1 with TRBJ2-1; 9 bases match TRBD2. In germline, CDR1 is MGHRA, CDR2 YSYEKL. The CDR3 is 17 residues long. The V and J ends lost 0 bases and 1 base, in that order; junction bases with no gene match: 4. DNA of the CDR3: TGCGCCAGCAGCCAAGATGGCCTAGCGGGATCCTACAATGAGCAGTTCTTC. As protein: CASSQDGLAGSYNEQFF.

The chain is built from TRBV18 and TRBJ2-7; possible D gene TRBD1, 6 bases. Trimming left V 3 bases short and J 5 bases short, with 11 bases between. CDR1 is KGHSH, CDR2 LQKENI, per germline. This CDR3 is 13 amino acids long. CDR3 bases: TGTGCCAGCTCACCTCGGGACACCGACGAGCAGTACTTC. This encodes CASSPRDTDEQYF.

To note about this clone: In the same sample, other DNA sequences code for this CDR3. This chain links TRBV28 with TRBJ1-2; D may be TRBD1 (5 bases). CDR1 is MDHEN and CDR2 is SYDVKM in the germline V gene. The CDR3 sequence is 13 residues long. V lost 4 bases, J lost 2 bases, and 8 bases lay in between. CDR3 loop: CASSSGANYGYTF. In DNA, the CDR3 is TGTGCCAGCAGTTCCGGGGCCAACTATGGCTACACCTTC.

The chain has TRBV9 and TRBJ2-1; the match to TRBD2 covers 8 bases. The germline gives CDR1 SGDLS, CDR2 YYNGEE. V shed 4 bases, J shed 4 bases, and the junction held 13 bases outside the gene matches. This CDR3 region has 17 residues. This chain's CDR3 is CASSSRGGSGGYNEQFF. CDR3 sequence (DNA): TGTGCCAGCAGCTCACGTGGGGGAAGCGGGGGATACAATGAGCAGTTCTTC.

The chain combines TRBV7-9 with TRBJ2-2; D is undetermined. V was trimmed by 5 bases and J by 1 base, leaving 8 bases between them. The CDR3 is 14 residues long. Germline V gene lookup returns CDR1 SEHNR and CDR2 FQNEAQ (reference sequence). The CDR3 loop reads CASSAAQNTGELFF. The CDR3 DNA sequence: TGTGCCAGCAGCGCAGCACAGAACACCGGGGAGCTGTTTTTT.

J is TRBJ2-7 and V is TRBV19; D uncertain. Deletions cut 0 bases from V and 5 bases from J, with 2 bases between. The CDR3 loop spans 11 amino acids. Germline CDR1 LNHDA, CDR2 SQIVND (reference sequence). Here the CDR3 DNA reads TGTGCCAGTAGTATAGACGACGAGCAGTACTTC. Protein product: CASSIDDEQYF.

The rearrangement joins TRBV7-2 to TRBJ2-7, with D maybe TRBD1 (5 bases). The ends were cut back, 5 bases at V and 3 bases at J, with 11 bases in the middle. CDR1 and CDR2 from the germline V gene are SGHTA and FQGNSA. This CDR3 is built from 13 residues. This CDR3 reads CASSPDRYYEQYF. CDR3 sequence (DNA): TGTGCCAGCAGCCCCGACAGATACTACGAGCAGTACTTC.

This clone was seen only a few times. The gene calls are TRBV7-6 and TRBJ1-1; no clear D gene. Germline CDR1 SGHVS, CDR2 FNYEAQ. The CDR3 has 14 residues. V was trimmed by 5 bases and J by 0 bases, leaving 10 bases between them. The CDR3 loop is CASSLEDLNTEAFF. CDR3 in DNA: TGTGCCAGCAGCCTAGAGGACTTGAACACTGAAGCTTTCTTT.

Here the CDR3 reads CASSLWENTGELFF. Here the CDR3 DNA reads TGTGCCAGCAGCTTATGGGAGAACACCGGGGAGCTGTTTTTT. This chain links TRBV7-9 with TRBJ2-2; D is unresolved. The CDR3 covers 14 residues. The V end lost 2 bases, the J end lost 1 base, and 5 bases lay between the germline ends. Germline CDR1 SEHNR, CDR2 FQNEAQ (reference sequence). Supplemented by reference TRBV7-9 and TRBJ2-2, the full variable domain reads DTGVSQNPRHKITKRGQNVTFRCDPISEHNRLYWYRQTLGQGPEFLTYFQNEAQLEKSRLLSDRFSAERPKGSFSTLEIQRTEQGDSAMYLCASSLWENTGELFFGEGSRLTVL.

This chain connects TRBV7-9 to TRBJ2-3; D may be TRBD2 (6 bases). Per germline, CDR1 SEHNR and CDR2 FQNEAQ (reference sequence). The CDR3 extends over 14 amino acids. V gave up 5 bases and J gave up 8 bases, with 17 bases separating them. CDR3 region: CASSPGSSPGTQYF. The CDR3 nucleotides read TGTGCCAGCAGCCCCGGGAGCAGCCCGGGTACGCAGTATTTT.

The V and J genes are TRBV14 and TRBJ2-7, with D possibly TRBD1 on 6 matching bases. Trimming left V 4 bases short and J 5 bases short, with 12 bases between. The CDR3 is 13 residues long. Germline V gene lookup returns CDR1 SGHDN and CDR2 FVKESK. The CDR3 sequence is CASSRTWGHEQYF. For the CDR3, the DNA is TGTGCCAGCAGCCGGACATGGGGGCACGAGCAGTACTTC.

This sequence joins TRBV7-2 and TRBJ1-2; 8 bases are shared with TRBD1. V lost 1 base and J lost 6; bases outside the gene matches: 7. Per germline, CDR1 SGHTA and CDR2 FQGNSA. This CDR3 spans 15 amino acids. CDR3 sequence (DNA): TGTGCCAGCAGCTTAGTACATAACAGGGGGGATGGCTACACCTTC. Translated, it gives CASSLVHNRGDGYTF.

The rearrangement links TRBV6-1 to TRBJ1-1, with TRBD1 identical over 7 bases. CDR1 is MNHNS, CDR2 SASEGT, per germline. V shed 6 bases and J 5 bases; nucleotides not matched to a gene: 9. CDR3 length: 14 residues. The chain's CDR3 is CASRGTPRGTEAFF. CDR3 coding DNA: TGTGCCAGCAGGGGCACTCCCAGGGGGACTGAAGCTTTCTTT.